A single sample is the source of the 22 T cell receptor beta chains below, sequenced in a study of post-analysis software for immune sequencing data (dated by TCRdb to between 2015 and 2017). Results the study describes overall, beyond this receptor: Patients showed significantly higher frequencies than controls for a handful of TRBV segments, among them TRBV5-6, TRBV5-1 and TRBV20-1.

These receptors have no known antigen. To prepare the library, PCR was applied. The listed sequencing device is Illumina HiSeq 2500. To reduce PCR and sequencing biases, unique molecular identifiers were built into the TCR beta cDNA libraries. TCRdb trimmed public reads at Q25 via fastp, called clones via MiXCR and kept in-frame beta chains. One record per CDR3 amino acid sequence lists the most common genes and DNA. The sample table lists 600,000 to 700,000 distinct CDR3 sequences, around 60% of them with a count of one. The ten most abundant clones make up about 11% of the sample. The material sequenced was blood. These receptors all stem from a girl aged 2 to 10 with multiple sclerosis.

As regards this clonotype: An end of the junction does not agree with germline; a read error may underlie this. V gene TRBV20-1 combines with J gene TRBJ1-1; D gene uncertain. The CDR3 length is 13 residues. Germline V gene data show CDR1 as DFQATT and CDR2 as SNEGSKA (reference sequence). The CDR3 region is CSARVGRVAEAFF. CDR3 DNA: TGCAGTGCGAGAGTGGGCCGGGTCGCTGAAGCTTTCTTT.

A few counts support this clonotype. This chain connects TRBV20-1 to TRBJ2-7, with 7 bases aligning to TRBD1. Germline V gives CDR1 DFQATT, CDR2 SNEGSKA (reference sequence). The CDR3 is 14 amino acids. J lost 2 bases, V lost 5 bases, and 9 bases had no gene match. The CDR3 loop reads CSASGTAQPYEQYF. For the CDR3, the DNA is TGCAGTGCTTCGGGGACAGCGCAACCCTACGAGCAGTACTTC.

V is TRBV28 and J is TRBJ2-4; D may be TRBD1 or TRBD2 (5 bases each). Germline V gene data show CDR1 as MDHEN and CDR2 as SYDVKM. This CDR3 contains 15 residues. Trimming left V 3 bases short and J 6 bases short, with 15 bases between. CDR3 nucleotide sequence: TGTGCCAGCAGTTTTAGAGGGGCAACGGGAAACATTCAGTACTTC. As protein: CASSFRGATGNIQYF.

The chain joins TRBV5-1 to TRBJ2-1; 12 bases agree with TRBD2. Germline V gene lookup returns CDR1 SGHRS and CDR2 YFSETQ. The CDR3 runs 20 residues. The V segment lost 2 bases and the J segment 8 bases; nucleotides outside the gene matches: 20. Written as DNA, the CDR3 is TGCGCCAGCAGCTTCTCTAGCGGGAGGGCCCCAATCCGGGGGTGGGATGAGCAGTTCTTC. Translating it yields CASSFSSGRAPIRGWDEQFF.

V usage is TRBV20-1 and J usage is TRBJ2-1; TRBD2 agrees at 11 bases. J gave up 6 bases and V 6 bases, and 10 bases lay outside the gene matches. The CDR3 runs 15 residues. Per germline, CDR1 DFQATT and CDR2 SNEGSKA (reference sequence). The CDR3 reads CSAGPGLAVFNEQFF. The CDR3 region has the DNA TGCAGTGCAGGACCGGGACTAGCGGTCTTCAATGAGCAGTTCTTC.

This clonotype was observed a handful of times. J is TRBJ2-1 and V is TRBV27; a possible D gene is TRBD2 (6 bases). The germline V gene has CDR1 MNHEY and CDR2 SMNVEV (reference sequence). Trimming pared 6 bases from V and 4 bases from J, leaving 16 bases between. The CDR3 covers 15 residues. DNA of the CDR3: TGTGCCAGCAGCTCCCGGAGGGGCGAGTACAATGAGCAGTTCTTC. It codes for CASSSRRGEYNEQFF.

This chain joins TRBV21-1 and TRBJ2-5; TRBD1 reflects the table's D call only, with no check against the DNA. TRBV21-1 is shown as a pseudogene. The CDR3 is 16 residues long. The CDR3 bases are TGTGCCAGCAGCAGTCAGACAGATAAAAGGACCTATGAGCAGTACTTC. Translation gives CASSSQTDKRTYEQYF.

V and J are TRBV6-6 and TRBJ2-3; D is possibly TRBD1 (5 bases). Trimming left V 7 bases short and J 2 bases short, with 13 bases between. The V gene's germline CDR1 is MNHNY and CDR2 SVGAGI (reference sequence). The CDR3 covers 14 residues. The DNA of the CDR3 is TGTGCCAGCATACGTGACAGCAACACAGATACGCAGTATTTT. Its translation is CASIRDSNTDTQYF.

The genes are TRBV6-6 and TRBJ2-3, with TRBD2 as a possible D gene (6 bases). The CDR3 sequence is 15 residues long. Trimming removed 6 bases at V and 3 bases at J, with 16 bases between. CDR1 is MNHNY, CDR2 SVGAGI, per germline (reference sequence). Here the CDR3 reads CASSQTSFGTDTQYF. DNA for the CDR3: TGTGCCAGCAGCCAGACTAGTTTTGGGACAGATACGCAGTATTTT.

The chain uses TRBV10-3 and TRBJ1-2, with a weak D call TRBD1 (5 bases). V dropped 1 base and J dropped 3 bases, with 9 bases sitting between them. The germline CDR1 and CDR2 sequences are ENHRY and SYGVKD. The CDR3 totals 14 residues. The CDR3 DNA sequence: TGTGCCATCAGTGAGTGGGCAGGGTACTATGGCTACACCTTC. Protein product: CAISEWAGYYGYTF.

The V gene is TRBV4-3, the J gene TRBJ2-1, with 15 positions matching TRBD2. Germline CDR1 reads LGHNA; CDR2 reads YSLEER. CDR3 length: 17 residues. V lost 5 bases, J lost 1 base, and 3 bases stayed unmatched. Here the CDR3 reads CASSWTSGGESYNEQFF. DNA of the CDR3: TGCGCCAGCAGCTGGACTAGCGGGGGGGAGTCCTACAATGAGCAGTTCTTC.

The chain joins TRBV5-1 to TRBJ2-1; D uncertain. The CDR3 is made up of 15 amino acids. V gave up 1 base and J gave up 6 bases, with 14 bases separating them. CDR1 and CDR2 from the germline V gene are SGHRS and YFSETQ. The CDR3: CASSLSPTLTNEQFF. CDR3 sequence (DNA): TGCGCCAGCAGCTTGTCTCCGACGTTAACCAATGAGCAGTTCTTC.

The gene calls are TRBV12-3 or TRBV12-4 and TRBJ2-5, with unresolved D. The CDR3 consists of 16 residues. V lost 6 bases, J lost 0 bases, and 17 bases lay in between. The CDR3 DNA reads as TGTGCCAGCAGCCATGCCCCTCATACTGACCAAGAGACCCAGTACTTC. Translating gives CASSHAPHTDQETQYF.

This clonotype was recorded once. The gene calls are TRBV10-2 and TRBJ1-1; D is unresolved. Germline-derived CDR1 and CDR2 are WSHSY and SAAADI. This CDR3 spans 13 amino acids. V was trimmed by 1 base and J by 2 bases, leaving 5 bases between them. The CDR3 protein is CASSELANTEAFF. The CDR3 DNA is TGCGCCAGCAGTGAGTTGGCCAACACTGAAGCTTTCTTT.

The rearrangement links TRBV20-1 to TRBJ1-4; the D gene is possibly TRBD1 (5 bases). Between the trimmed V and J ends, which lost 3 bases and 0 bases, there was a span of 8 bases. The CDR3 length is 14 residues. The germline V gene encodes CDR1 DFQATT and CDR2 SNEGSKA (reference sequence). The DNA for the CDR3 is TGCAGTGCTAGTGGGGGAGCAACTAATGAAAAACTGTTTTTT. Encoded protein: CSASGGATNEKLFF.

This clonotype was picked up a small number of times. The V and J genes are TRBV4-2 and TRBJ2-1; 8 positions agree with TRBD2. The CDR3 totals 15 residues. V shed 0 bases and J 9 bases; nucleotides not matched to a gene: 7. Germline V gene sequence: CDR1 LGHNA, CDR2 YNFKEQ. In DNA form, the CDR3 reads TGTGCCAGCAGCCAAGAGCGGGGGGCACAGGCTGAGCAGTTCTTC. This gives the protein CASSQERGAQAEQFF.

This clonotype was seen a handful of times. This rearrangement joins TRBV6-6 to TRBJ2-1; 7 bases are a match to TRBD2. Germline lookup yields CDR1 MNHNY and CDR2 SVGAGI (reference sequence). J lost 9 bases, V lost 6 bases, and 5 bases had no gene match. The CDR3 length is 12 residues. As DNA, the CDR3 is TGTGCCAGCAGGCCAGCGGGAACTGAGCAGTTCTTC. It codes for CASRPAGTEQFF.

The chain combines TRBV5-6 with TRBJ1-5; a weak D match, TRBD1 (6 bases). This CDR3 has 13 residues. V was trimmed by 4 bases and J by 4 bases, leaving 9 bases between them. Germline lookup yields CDR1 SGHDT and CDR2 YYEEEE. The DNA of the CDR3 is TGTGCCAGCAGCAAGGACAGAAATCAGCCCCAGCATTTT. Amino acid sequence: CASSKDRNQPQHF.

This clonotype has just a few counts. The CDR3 spells CASSVGFSGANVLTF. In nucleotides, the CDR3 is TGTGCCAGCAGTGTCGGATTCTCTGGGGCCAACGTCCTGACTTTC. The V call is TRBV12-3 or TRBV12-4, the J call TRBJ2-6; unclear D gene. V was clipped by 5 bases and J by 0 bases, with 8 bases between them. The CDR3 has 15 amino acids.

V is TRBV10-1 and J is TRBJ2-3; 10 bases fit TRBD2. The germline gives CDR1 WNHNN, CDR2 SYGVQD (reference sequence). V lost 6 bases to trimming and J lost 0 bases; unmatched junction nucleotides: 9. The CDR3 is made up of 17 amino acids. The DNA for the CDR3 is TGCGCCAGCAGCGATTTGGAGACTAGCGGGAGCACAGATACGCAGTATTTT. As protein: CASSDLETSGSTDTQYF.

This clonotype was seen more than once but under ten times. The chain is built from TRBV7-2 and TRBJ1-2; tentative D call: TRBD1 (5 bases). CDR1 SGHTA and CDR2 FQGNSA come from the germline V gene. Trimming removed 1 base from V and 0 bases from J, with 18 bases in between. The CDR3 spans 18 residues. The CDR3 is CASSLGWRQPDTNYGYTF. The CDR3 region has the DNA TGTGCCAGCAGCTTAGGTTGGAGACAGCCAGATACTAACTATGGCTACACCTTC.

This clonotype has just a few counts. This chain uses TRBV20-1 with TRBJ1-1; 10 bases agree with TRBD1. Per the germline V gene, CDR1 is DFQATT and CDR2 is SNEGSKA (reference sequence). V was pared by 2 bases and J by 0 bases, with 6 bases of the junction left unmatched. The CDR3 runs to 16 residues. The chain's CDR3 is CSARKGTGDLNTEAFF. In nucleotides, the CDR3 is TGCAGTGCTAGAAAAGGGACAGGGGATTTGAACACTGAAGCTTTCTTT.